This is a list of T cell receptor beta chains from one sample in a study of prognosis after radiotherapy for stage I lung cancer. MiXCR, applied by TCRdb to the multiplex PCR reads, yields one record per CDR3 protein. Here the sample spans over 14,000 distinct CDR3 sequences, about 55% being singletons. The input for sequencing was PBMCs, taken before or after stereotactic body radiation therapy (not recorded which). The source is a donor aged 50 or older with non-small cell lung cancer. The CDR3 runs from the conserved cysteine through the conserved F or W. Fields, in order: V gene, CDR3 length, clone size, J gene, CDR3 protein. The size of a clone is reported for some rows only, either as once, few or many, or as a class for expanded clones.

TRBV29-1,12,many,TRBJ1-2,CSGGEGNYGYTF
TRBV2,17,-,TRBJ1-5,CASSALQGSCVNQPQHF
TRBV19,12,medium-sized,TRBJ2-1,CASSATRDEQFF
TRBV7-9,16,many,TRBJ1-4,CASSSTTGQIKEKLFF
TRBV10-3,17,many,TRBJ2-2,CAISVGSAGVGSGELFF
TRBV20-1,15,-,TRBJ2-4,CSAPKEGRAGSIQYF
TRBV7-3,16,medium-sized,TRBJ2-1,CASSPQGDIPSNEQFF
TRBV19,14,once,TRBJ2-7,CASRDQGASGEQYF
TRBV28,17,-,TRBJ1-5,CASSDPTGHMSNQPQHF
TRBV7-9,20,many,TRBJ2-4,CASSLSKPKGQGRTKNIQYF
TRBV6-1,17,-,TRBJ2-6,CASSQKQGAGGANVLTF
TRBV20-1,14,many,TRBJ2-5,CSAPGLAGEETQYF
TRBV4-1,15,-,TRBJ2-6,CAIIPWNTGANVLTF
TRBV24-1,16,-,TRBJ2-5,CANSDPGQGTQETLYF
TRBV24-1,18,-,TRBJ2-2,CATSDLPTSGGILGELFF
TRBV28,15,many,TRBJ1-6,CASTVRGFYNSPLHF
TRBV11-3,13,-,TRBJ2-7,CASSSRGGNEQYF
TRBV19,15,many,TRBJ2-5,CASSPSGGIGETQYF
TRBV2,14,many,TRBJ1-6,CASMGLPEGSPLHF
TRBV4-1,14,-,TRBJ1-3,CASSQETGAYTIYF
TRBV24-1,15,medium-sized,TRBJ2-1,CATSDRDLRNNEQFF
TRBV13,14,few,TRBJ2-1,CASSRLAGVDEQFF
TRBV5-4,15,many,TRBJ2-3,CASSIGGTSTDTQYF
TRBV12-3/TRBV12-4,14,medium-sized,TRBJ1-2,CASSRGQGLYGYTF
TRBV20-1,12,-,TRBJ2-2,CSSIWSTGELFF
TRBV5-1,15,many,TRBJ2-5,CASSRTSGEGKTQYF
TRBV6-4,16,-,TRBJ2-6,CAGSYTGGSGANVLTF
TRBV6-1,14,-,TRBJ2-2,CASIQGANTGELFF
TRBV28,17,-,TRBJ2-3,CASGSTGLGLHADTQYF
TRBV6-2/TRBV6-3,13,-,TRBJ1-5,CATTGVRVQPQHF
TRBV7-9,16,-,TRBJ2-1,CASSLLAVLSYNEQFF
TRBV6-2/TRBV6-3,14,medium-sized,TRBJ2-1,CASSYGTSGNEQFF
TRBV11-2,13,many,TRBJ1-4,CASSLGWREKLFF
TRBV28,18,-,TRBJ1-2,CASSIAGAGGAKGYGYTF
TRBV7-9,18,medium-sized,TRBJ2-3,CASSLLAGGLGRTDTQYF
TRBV11-2,15,-,TRBJ2-2,CASSLRGTGTGELFF
TRBV7-2,14,many,TRBJ1-2,CASSSGQVGYGYTF
TRBV7-3,13,many,TRBJ2-1,CASSRQGGDEQFF
TRBV19,13,many,TRBJ1-1,CASSISMNTEAFF
TRBV5-1,16,-,TRBJ2-1,CASSRAPAGNYNEQFF
TRBV28,16,-,TRBJ2-1,CASSSRGLAGTMRQFF
TRBV4-1,16,many,TRBJ2-3,CASTSYRGRETDTQYF
TRBV19,12,medium-sized,TRBJ2-7,CASSRQGYEQYF
TRBV6-9,12,medium-sized,TRBJ1-1,CASSYGGTEAFF
TRBV6-1,11,medium-sized,TRBJ2-7,CASSARYEQYF
TRBV20-1,13,medium-sized,TRBJ2-7,CSARPGASYEQYF
TRBV3-1,17,-,TRBJ1-2,CASSQGSAQGLYYGYTF
TRBV13,14,medium-sized,TRBJ1-6,CASSTTGVNSPLHF
TRBV2,16,medium-sized,TRBJ1-5,CASRHGQGDGNQPQHF
TRBV28,13,many,TRBJ1-1,CASSTFRGGQAFF
TRBV15,18,-,TRBJ1-2,CATSKQIQGWSGYYGYTF
TRBV12-3/TRBV12-4,14,medium-sized,TRBJ1-1,CASSRDTVNTEAFF
TRBV20-1,13,medium-sized,TRBJ1-2,CSALKKGAYGYTF
TRBV6-2/TRBV6-3,13,many,TRBJ2-7,CASSYGSSYGQYF